This T cell receptor (beta chain) was found in a study of preoperative IRX-2 immunotherapy in early breast cancer. The treatment is: preoperative locoregional IRX-2 cytokine immunotherapy. Method: immunoSEQ multiplex PCR; TCRdb's copy keeps in-frame clones and lacks some. There are about 860 clones in the sample; 65% to 80% occur only once, and around 8% lies in the top ten. Material: tumor tissue, obtained before IRX-2 immunotherapy. The source is a human donor with breast cancer.

The CDR3 DNA follows: TGTGCCAGCAGTTCCGGGCCTTATAATTCACCCCTCCACTTT. It yields the protein CASSSGPYNSPLHF. J is TRBJ1-6 and V is TRBV6-8; the D is unclear. The CDR3 covers 14 residues. Per germline, CDR1 MNHGY and CDR2 SAAAGT. Trimming shortened V by 4 bases and J by 4 bases, and 8 bases separated the two germline ends.